This entry is about one T cell receptor (beta chain). Its antigen specificity is not known. Base quality data are lacking; no much larger clone is found one base away. CDR1 and CDR2 are drawn from the germline V gene: SGHVS, FQNEAQ. The CDR3, cysteine through phenylalanine, is 13 amino acids long. The entry retains the CDR3 DNA only, 39 bases that are in frame from base 1. V and J are truncated by 5 bases and 4 bases respectively, leaving an intervening sequence of 12 bases. The method was the immunoSEQ multiplex PCR assay. About 10^5 TCR templates per sample were assayed by the deep sequencing platform. Genomic DNA extracted from sorted T cells was used for TCRbeta CDR3 sequencing. Processing in the source paper ran as follows. The R programming language was used for clonal analysis of TCRbeta CDR3 data. Comparing unstimulated samples against CFSE-low samples taken after the reaction was how alloreactive CD4+ and CD8+ clones were defined. Regulatory or non-regulatory origin of alloreactive CD4+ clones was assigned by matching sequences to the sorted unstimulated Treg and non-Treg repertoires. Here the immuneACCESS table is served through TCRdb, limited to in-frame sequences with V and J called. Missing clones are a known gap in these copies; in checked studies unresolved V genes cover under half, and the rest lacks a known reason. The DNA was the basis for D and trimming; V, J and clone size are from that table. In this sample the table shows 9,500 to 15,000 clones, about 44% of which occur a single time. The ten most abundant clones make up 30% to 45% of the sample.

For 6 days, cells in the mixed lymphocyte reaction were kept in coculture at 37 degrees C. Responder PBMCs were labelled with CFSE, stimulator PBMCs were labelled with Violet Dye, and the two were mixed at a 1:1 ratio. Sorted unstimulated T cells and proliferating T cells recovered from mixed lymphocyte reactions underwent TCRbeta CDR3 sequencing. Fresh whole blood from fewer than twelve HLA-typed healthy donors was used to isolate PBMCs. For TCR sequencing, responder T cells that had proliferated and were CFSE-low were FACS-sorted once the mixed lymphocyte reaction was over. This entry belongs to a study of siplizumab effects on memory and regulatory T cells (dated by TCRdb to 2018 to 2020). Study-level background: Across roughly eight responder-stimulator pairs, paired mixed lymphocyte reactions were conducted with siplizumab at around 0.95 ug/mL and without drug. The study looked at the effect of siplizumab, an anti-CD2 antibody, on alloreactive T-cell subsets in allogeneic mixed lymphocyte reactions made from human PBMCs.

What the research found in general, with its limitations: The cumulative frequency of alloreactive sequences that could be traced back to unstimulated CD4+ memory T cells was significantly reduced by siplizumab. Because sequences below about 10^-5 frequency were poorly captured, only a minor fraction of alloreactive clones could be mapped to unstimulated subsets. The suppressive function of proliferating Tregs from siplizumab cultures was not functionally confirmed. Compared with memory T cells, unstimulated naive T cells appeared more diverse, and naive cells seemed to make a substantial contribution to the alloresponse. A naive or memory phenotype could not be assigned to roughly 80-97% of proliferating CD4+ or CD8+ clones. Of the alloreactive CD4+ clones that could be mapped, the Treg-derived share averaged approximately 69% with siplizumab compared with around 27% in control reactions.

Sequenced input: CFSE-low (dividing) CD8+ T cells sorted from an allogeneic mixed lymphocyte reaction. The TCR originated in a human donor in good health; the cells came from an allogeneic mixed lymphocyte reaction. Some clones in this sample may be carry-over from other donors' samples. This chain is built from TRBV7-8 and TRBJ2-7; the D gene cannot be resolved reliably. The DNA sequence reads TGTGCCAGCAGCACCCGGACGCCATACGAGCAGTACTTC. It translates as CASSTRTPYEQYF.